Described below is a single T cell receptor beta chain sequence and its context. What it binds is not known. Using immunoSEQ multiplex PCR, the repertoire was profiled, and TCRdb retains in-frame clones only, with some absent. Counted here are fewer than 100,000 clones, over 75% occurring once; the ten biggest clones make up 6.2%. Trimming left V 3 bases short and J 8 bases short, with 22 bases between. Germline loops: CDR1 KGHSH, CDR2 LQKENI. The CDR3 is 16 amino acids. Blood sampling took place at baseline, cycle 4 day 1, and cycle 7 day 1. The sample is drawn from a study of OX40 agonist ivuxolimab in advanced cancers. At the level of the study: Hepatocellular carcinoma, melanoma, renal cell or head and neck cancer affected the dose-escalation patients. Roughly two fifths of patients had received prior checkpoint inhibitor therapy.

Study findings and constraints: CD8+ T cells (on average) carried more expanded clones than CD4+ T cells.

Sequenced material: CD4+ or CD8+ T cells sorted from blood, taken in a trial of the OX40 agonist ivuxolimab. This clonotype was obtained from an adult with an advanced solid tumor such as melanoma, head and neck, liver or kidney cancer. The V gene is TRBV18, the J gene TRBJ1-2; possibly TRBD1 for D (5 bases). CDR3 DNA: TGTGCCAGCTCACCGAGAACCCAGGGCCGGTCGCGGGGCTACACCTTC. Its translation is CASSPRTQGRSRGYTF.